The rows below give T cell receptor beta chains drawn from one sample of a study of regulatory T cells in long-lasting Graves disease. TCRdb re-called the multiplex PCR reads with MiXCR, one entry per CDR3 protein. The sample consists of roughly 490,000 distinct CDR3 sequences, less than 25% of them appearing once. The source was peripheral blood mononuclear cells (PBMCs), collected when the disease was refractory, from a patient treated with antithyroid drugs. These receptors were collected from a female donor with Graves disease. CDR3s include the opening cysteine and the closing phenylalanine or tryptophan. D genes are given only for firm matches. Size is omitted from some rows. Given values are once, few, many or a class for expanded clones.

>many|TRBV28|TRBJ1-1|TRBD1
CASRPGTGGMNTEAFF
>many|TRBV29-1|TRBJ1-2|.
CSVEGTQAGYTF
>.|TRBV20-1|TRBJ1-6|.
CSARPRGTAYNSPLHF
>.|TRBV7-2|TRBJ2-7|.
CASSLVGRSPLNEQYF
>.|TRBV5-1|TRBJ2-7|.
CASSLDGWLDEQYF
>many|TRBV10-3|TRBJ1-2|TRBD1
CAISPGQGSYGYTF
>many|TRBV2|TRBJ1-5|.
CASSAQDSNQPQHF
>many|TRBV12-5|TRBJ2-5|.
CASGFVSRETQYF
>many|TRBV5-5|TRBJ2-5|.
CASSMSGWDQETQYF
>.|TRBV10-3|TRBJ2-7|TRBD2
CAISDIAGAYEQYF
>few|TRBV7-8|TRBJ1-2|.
CASSPIFAGAYGYTF
>many|TRBV2|TRBJ2-7|.
CASKADSSGGEQYF
>many|TRBV2|TRBJ2-7|TRBD2
CASSEGPSGKTHEQYF
>.|TRBV27|TRBJ2-7|TRBD2
CASSVRLAGTYEQYF
>many|TRBV6-1|TRBJ1-1|TRBD1
CASSAIQGLGTEAFF
>few|TRBV7-2|TRBJ1-5|.
CASSSRLSPQPQHF
>many|TRBV7-2|TRBJ1-5|.
CASSLEAPQPQHF
>many|TRBV6-1|TRBJ2-7|.
CANTGSNRLEQYF
>many|TRBV14|TRBJ2-2|TRBD2
CASSRASGANTGELFF
>.|TRBV5-1|TRBJ1-6|TRBD1
CASSLGGTDGSPLHF
>few|TRBV2|TRBJ1-3|.
CASSATRGPYF
>few|TRBV7-9|TRBJ1-6|.
CASSRLFREGNSPLHF
>.|TRBV6-5|TRBJ1-2|.
CASSYTGIDGYTF
>.|TRBV12-3/TRBV12-4|TRBJ2-3|.
CASNPPPSDTQYF
>.|TRBV7-2|TRBJ2-3|.
CASRIDSIGTDTQYF
>.|TRBV15|TRBJ1-1|.
CATSRDVGTEAFF
>many|TRBV7-3|TRBJ2-5|.
CASSWTAGETQYF